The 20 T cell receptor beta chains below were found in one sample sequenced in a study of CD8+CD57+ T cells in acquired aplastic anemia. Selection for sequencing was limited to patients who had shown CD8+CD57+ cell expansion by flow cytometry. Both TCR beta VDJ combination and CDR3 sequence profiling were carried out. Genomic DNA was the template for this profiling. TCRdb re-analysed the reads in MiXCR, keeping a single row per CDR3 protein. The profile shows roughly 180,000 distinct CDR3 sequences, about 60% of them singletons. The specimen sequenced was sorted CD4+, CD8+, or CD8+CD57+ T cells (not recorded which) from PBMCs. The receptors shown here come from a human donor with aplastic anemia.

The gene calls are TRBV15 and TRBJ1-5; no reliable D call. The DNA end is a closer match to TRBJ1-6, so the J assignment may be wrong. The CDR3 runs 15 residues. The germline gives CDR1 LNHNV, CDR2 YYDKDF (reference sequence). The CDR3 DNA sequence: TGTGCCACCAGCCCCTCGCCCCGGCCGGATTCACCCCTCCACTTT. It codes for CATSPSPRPDSPLHF.

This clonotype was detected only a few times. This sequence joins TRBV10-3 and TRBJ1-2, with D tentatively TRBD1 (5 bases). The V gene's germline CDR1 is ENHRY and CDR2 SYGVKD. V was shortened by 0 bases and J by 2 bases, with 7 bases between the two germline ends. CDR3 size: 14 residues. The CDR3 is CAISESRGNYGYTF. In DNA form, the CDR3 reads TGTGCCATCAGTGAGTCTCGGGGGAACTATGGCTACACCTTC.

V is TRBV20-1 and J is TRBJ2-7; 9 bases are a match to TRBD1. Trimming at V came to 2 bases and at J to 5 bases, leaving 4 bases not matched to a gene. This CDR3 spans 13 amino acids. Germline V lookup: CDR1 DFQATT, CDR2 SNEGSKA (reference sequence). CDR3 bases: TGCAGTGCTAGAAACAGGGGGCACCACGAGCAGTACTTC. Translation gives CSARNRGHHEQYF.

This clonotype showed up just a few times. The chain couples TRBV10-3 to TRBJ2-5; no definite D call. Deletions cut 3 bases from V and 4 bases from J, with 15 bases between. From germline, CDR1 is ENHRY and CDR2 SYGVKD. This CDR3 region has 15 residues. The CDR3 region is CAISDRTAVGETQYF. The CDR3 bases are TGTGCCATCAGTGACCGCACGGCGGTTGGAGAGACCCAGTACTTC.

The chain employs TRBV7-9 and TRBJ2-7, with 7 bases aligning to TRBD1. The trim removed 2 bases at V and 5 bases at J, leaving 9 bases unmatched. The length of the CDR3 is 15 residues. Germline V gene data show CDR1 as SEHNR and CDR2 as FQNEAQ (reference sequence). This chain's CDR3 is CASSLSTTGPNEQYF. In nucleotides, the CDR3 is TGTGCCAGCAGCTTAAGTACGACAGGGCCCAACGAGCAGTACTTC.

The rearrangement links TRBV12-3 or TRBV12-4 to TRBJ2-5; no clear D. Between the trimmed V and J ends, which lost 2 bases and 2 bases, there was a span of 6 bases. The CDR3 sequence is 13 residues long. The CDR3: CASSLMGQETQYF. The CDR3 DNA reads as TGTGCCAGCAGTTTAATGGGGCAAGAGACCCAGTACTTC.

CDR3 coding DNA: TGCAGCGCTGCGGGAGGGGGCAATGAGCAGTACTTC. The encoded protein is CSAAGGGNEQYF. The V call is TRBV29-1, the J call TRBJ2-7, with TRBD2 matching over 9 bases. Unmatched junction bases numbered 8, after V lost 7 bases and J lost 7 bases. Per germline, CDR1 SQVTM and CDR2 ANQGSEA. The CDR3 length is 12 residues.

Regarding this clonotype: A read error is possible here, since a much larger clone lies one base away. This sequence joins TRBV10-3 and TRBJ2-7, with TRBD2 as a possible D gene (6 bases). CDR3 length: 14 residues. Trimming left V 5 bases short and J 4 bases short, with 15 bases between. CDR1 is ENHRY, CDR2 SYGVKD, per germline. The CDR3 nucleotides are TGTGCCATCAGTTACGGGGACTCAGTGTACGAGCAGTACTTC. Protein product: CAISYGDSVYEQYF.

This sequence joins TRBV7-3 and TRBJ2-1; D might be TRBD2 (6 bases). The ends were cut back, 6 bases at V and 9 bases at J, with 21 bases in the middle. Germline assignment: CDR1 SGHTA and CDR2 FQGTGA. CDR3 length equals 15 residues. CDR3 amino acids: CASRTSSEGEGEQFF. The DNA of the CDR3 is TGTGCCAGCAGAACGAGTTCGGAGGGAGAGGGTGAGCAGTTCTTC.

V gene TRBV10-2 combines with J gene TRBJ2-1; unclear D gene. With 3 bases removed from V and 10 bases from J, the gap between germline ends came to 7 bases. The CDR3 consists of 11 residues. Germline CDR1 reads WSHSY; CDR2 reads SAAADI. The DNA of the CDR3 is TGCGCCAGCAGTGACGGAGACGAGCAGTTCTTC. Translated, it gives CASSDGDEQFF.

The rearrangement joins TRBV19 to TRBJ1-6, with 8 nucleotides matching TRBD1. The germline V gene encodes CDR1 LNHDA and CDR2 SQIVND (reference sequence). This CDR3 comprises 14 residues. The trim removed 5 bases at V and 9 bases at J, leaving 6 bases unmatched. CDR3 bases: TGTGCCAGTAGTCGGACGGACAGGGTTTCACCCCTCCACTTT. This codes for CASSRTDRVSPLHF.

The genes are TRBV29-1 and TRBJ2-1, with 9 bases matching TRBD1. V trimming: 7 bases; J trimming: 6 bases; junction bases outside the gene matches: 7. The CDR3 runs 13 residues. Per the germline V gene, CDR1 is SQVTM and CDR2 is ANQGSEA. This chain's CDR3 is CSATGTGFNEQFF. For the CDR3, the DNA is TGCAGCGCTACCGGGACAGGGTTCAATGAGCAGTTCTTC.

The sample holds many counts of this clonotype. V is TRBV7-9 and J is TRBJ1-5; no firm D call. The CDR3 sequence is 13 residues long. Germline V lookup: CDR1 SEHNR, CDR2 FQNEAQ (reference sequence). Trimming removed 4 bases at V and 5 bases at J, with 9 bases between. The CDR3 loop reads CASSSSLHQPQHF. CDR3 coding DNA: TGTGCCAGCAGCTCCTCTCTCCATCAGCCCCAGCATTTT. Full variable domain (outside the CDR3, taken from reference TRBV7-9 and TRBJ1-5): DTGVSQNPRHKITKRGQNVTFRCDPISEHNRLYWYRQTLGQGPEFLTYFQNEAQLEKSRLLSDRFSAERPKGSFSTLEIQRTEQGDSAMYLCASSSSLHQPQHFGDGTRLSIL.

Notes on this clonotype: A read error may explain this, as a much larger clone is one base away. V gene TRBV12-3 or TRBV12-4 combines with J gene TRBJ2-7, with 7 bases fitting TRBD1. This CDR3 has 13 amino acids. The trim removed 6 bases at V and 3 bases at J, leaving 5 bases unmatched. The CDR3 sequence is CASSTGTDYEQYF. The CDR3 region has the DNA TGTGCCAGCAGCACCGGGACAGACTACGAGCAGTACTTC.

CDR3 sequence: CASTRDNSPLHF. The CDR3, as DNA: TGTGCCAGCACCAGGGATAATTCACCCCTCCACTTT. The V gene is TRBV2, the J gene TRBJ1-6; the D gene is possibly TRBD1 (5 bases). There are 12 residues in the CDR3. CDR1 and CDR2 (germline): SNHLY, FYNNEI. Deletions cut 7 bases from V and 5 bases from J, with 6 bases between.

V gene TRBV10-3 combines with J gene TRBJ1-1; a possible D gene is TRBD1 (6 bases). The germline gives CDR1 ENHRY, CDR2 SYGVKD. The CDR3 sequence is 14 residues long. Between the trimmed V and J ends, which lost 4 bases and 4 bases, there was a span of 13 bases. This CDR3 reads CAISGPGVVTEAFF. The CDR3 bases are TGTGCCATCAGTGGCCCAGGGGTTGTCACTGAAGCTTTCTTT.

The CDR3 nucleotides read TGTGCCAGCAAAGAAGGGACAGGGTATTCCTACGAGCAGTACTTC. It translates to CASKEGTGYSYEQYF. This chain joins TRBV2 and TRBJ2-7; 9 nucleotides match TRBD1. Germline lookup yields CDR1 SNHLY and CDR2 FYNNEI. The CDR3 extends over 15 amino acids. The ends lost 7 bases at V and 1 base at J; junction bases unmatched: 8.

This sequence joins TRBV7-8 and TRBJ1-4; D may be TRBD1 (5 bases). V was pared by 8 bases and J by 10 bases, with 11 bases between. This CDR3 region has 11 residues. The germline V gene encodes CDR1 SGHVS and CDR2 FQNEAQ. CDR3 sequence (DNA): TGTGCCAGCCTTGGGGGAGGAAAACTGTTTTTT. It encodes CASLGGGKLFF.

DNA for the CDR3: TGTGCCAGTAGTATAGGTGGGGGTCGGGGCACTGAAGCTTTCTTT. Its protein is CASSIGGGRGTEAFF. The J gene is TRBJ1-1, the V gene TRBV19, with a weak D call TRBD1 (5 bases). V dropped 1 base and J dropped 4 bases, with 13 bases sitting between them. Germline loops: CDR1 LNHDA, CDR2 SQIVND (reference sequence). The CDR3 has 15 residues.

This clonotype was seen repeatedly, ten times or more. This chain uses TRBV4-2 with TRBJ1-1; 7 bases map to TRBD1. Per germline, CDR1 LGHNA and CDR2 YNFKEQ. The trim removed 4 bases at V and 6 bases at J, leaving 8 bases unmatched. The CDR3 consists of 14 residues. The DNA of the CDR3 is TGTGCCAGCAGCCGCAGCGACAGGGACCCTGAAGCTTTCTTT. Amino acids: CASSRSDRDPEAFF.